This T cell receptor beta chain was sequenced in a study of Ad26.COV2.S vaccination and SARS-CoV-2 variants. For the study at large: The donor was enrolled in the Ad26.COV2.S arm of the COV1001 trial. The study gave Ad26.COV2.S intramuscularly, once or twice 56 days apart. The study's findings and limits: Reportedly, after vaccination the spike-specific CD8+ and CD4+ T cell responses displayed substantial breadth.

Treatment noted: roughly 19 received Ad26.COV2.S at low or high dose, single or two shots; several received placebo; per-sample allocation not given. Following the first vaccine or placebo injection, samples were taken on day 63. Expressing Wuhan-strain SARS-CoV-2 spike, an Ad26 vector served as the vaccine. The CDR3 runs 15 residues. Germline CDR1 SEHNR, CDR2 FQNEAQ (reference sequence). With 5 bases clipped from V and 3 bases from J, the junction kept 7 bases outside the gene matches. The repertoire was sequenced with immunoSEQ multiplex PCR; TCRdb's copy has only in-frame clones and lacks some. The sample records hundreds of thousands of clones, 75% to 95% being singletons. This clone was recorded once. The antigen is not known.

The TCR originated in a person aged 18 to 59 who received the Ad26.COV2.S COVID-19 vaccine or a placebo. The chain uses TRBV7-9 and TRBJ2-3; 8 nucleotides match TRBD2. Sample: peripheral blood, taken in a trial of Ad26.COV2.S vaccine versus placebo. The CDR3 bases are TGTGCCAGCAGCCCCGGTGGCGGGAGGACAGATACGCAGTATTTT. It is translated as CASSPGGGRTDTQYF.